There are a few counts of the clone carrying this TCR beta chain. The antigen is undetermined. V shed 0 bases, J shed 8 bases, and the junction held 6 bases outside the gene matches. The CDR3 runs to 15 residues. Germline V gives CDR1 SGHNT, CDR2 YYREEE (reference sequence). After 5'RACE with constant-segment primers, TCR alpha and TCR beta cDNA libraries carrying sample barcodes and UMIs were obtained. Each CDR3 protein gets one entry after TCRdb re-called the 5' RACE reads with MiXCR. The sample holds 50,000 or so distinct CDR3 sequences, around 10% seen once. This record comes from a study of T-cell memory formation after mild COVID-19. Study details: TCR clusters were mostly confined to one donor each.

The study, taken as a whole, reports: Those CD4+ clones that contracted were mainly in CM and EM (CD8+ ones in EMRA).

Material: PBMCs or a T cell subset sorted from them (not recorded which). The chain combines TRBV5-4 with TRBJ2-1; 9 nucleotides align to TRBD2. The receptor comes from an adult woman who had mild COVID-19 (a few samples of this study predate the infection). Cell type and time point are not known. The CDR3 sequence: CASSLAGTSLYEQFF. CDR3 sequence (DNA): TGTGCCAGCAGCTTGGCCGGGACTAGCCTCTATGAGCAGTTCTTC.